A selection of T cell receptor beta chains follows, all from one sample in a study of blood T cell repertoires in COVID-19. Measured with immunoSEQ multiplex PCR; TCRdb has only the in-frame clones, and not every one. This sample has 60,000 or so clones, with approximately 87% found just once. The specimen sequenced was peripheral blood. These receptors all stem from a man in his fifties or sixties with acute or convalescent COVID-19. The CDR3 runs from the conserved cysteine through the conserved F or W. The order of the fields is J gene, CDR3 length, clone size, D gene, V gene, CDR3 protein, CDR3 DNA. A D gene is named only where the DNA matches it firmly. The size of a clone is reported for some rows only, either as once, few or many, or as a class for expanded clones.

J gene: TRBJ1-6; CDR3 length: 14; clone size: NA; D gene: NA; V gene: TRBV2; CDR3 protein: CASHNQLVNSPLHF; CDR3 DNA: TGTGCCAGCCACAACCAGTTGGTTAATTCACCCCTCCACTTT
J gene: TRBJ1-1; CDR3 length: 16; clone size: NA; D gene: NA; V gene: TRBV7-6; CDR3 protein: CASSPTAGTENTEAFF; CDR3 DNA: TGTGCCAGCAGCCCAACCGCGGGGACTGAGAACACTGAAGCTTTCTTT
J gene: TRBJ1-2; CDR3 length: 15; clone size: NA; D gene: NA; V gene: TRBV27; CDR3 protein: CASSLGGRSAYGYTF; CDR3 DNA: TGTGCCAGCAGTTTGGGGGGAAGATCGGCCTATGGCTACACCTTC
J gene: TRBJ2-3; CDR3 length: 15; clone size: NA; D gene: NA; V gene: TRBV19; CDR3 protein: CASNGGTVSTDTQYF; CDR3 DNA: TGTGCCAGTAATGGGGGGACGGTAAGCACAGATACGCAGTATTTT
J gene: TRBJ1-4; CDR3 length: 16; clone size: NA; D gene: TRBD1; V gene: TRBV19; CDR3 protein: CASSIGQGLSFEKLFF; CDR3 DNA: TGTGCCAGTAGTATAGGACAGGGTTTATCGTTTGAAAAACTGTTTTTT
J gene: TRBJ2-7; CDR3 length: 15; clone size: NA; D gene: TRBD2; V gene: TRBV13; CDR3 protein: CASSPRLAGVYEQYF; CDR3 DNA: TGTGCCAGCAGCCCCCGGCTAGCGGGGGTCTACGAGCAGTACTTC
J gene: TRBJ2-1; CDR3 length: 15; clone size: NA; D gene: TRBD2; V gene: TRBV7-6; CDR3 protein: CASSELLAGGNEQFF; CDR3 DNA: TGTGCCAGCAGCGAACTTCTAGCGGGGGGTAATGAGCAGTTCTTC
J gene: TRBJ2-5; CDR3 length: 13; clone size: NA; D gene: TRBD1; V gene: TRBV30; CDR3 protein: CAWSAGTGRPQYF; CDR3 DNA: TGTGCCTGGAGTGCCGGGACAGGGCGGCCCCAGTACTTC
J gene: TRBJ1-1; CDR3 length: 15; clone size: NA; D gene: NA; V gene: TRBV2; CDR3 protein: CASTPVSPRYTEAFF; CDR3 DNA: TGTGCCAGCACCCCGGTGTCCCCCAGGTACACTGAAGCTTTCTTT
J gene: TRBJ1-1; CDR3 length: 13; clone size: NA; D gene: NA; V gene: TRBV27; CDR3 protein: CASSLSGKNEAFF; CDR3 DNA: TGTGCCAGCAGTTTAAGCGGGAAAAATGAAGCTTTCTTT
J gene: TRBJ1-2; CDR3 length: 11; clone size: few; D gene: NA; V gene: TRBV20-1; CDR3 protein: CSAIVGRFYTF; CDR3 DNA: TGCAGTGCTATCGTGGGGAGGTTTTACACCTTC
J gene: TRBJ1-4; CDR3 length: 15; clone size: once; D gene: TRBD1; V gene: TRBV18; CDR3 protein: CASSPDQGASEKLFF; CDR3 DNA: TGTGCCAGCTCACCGGATCAGGGGGCAAGTGAAAAACTGTTTTTT
J gene: TRBJ1-1; CDR3 length: 13; clone size: NA; D gene: NA; V gene: TRBV5-1; CDR3 protein: CASSLIGNTEAFF; CDR3 DNA: TGCGCCAGCAGCTTGATCGGGAACACTGAAGCTTTCTTT
J gene: TRBJ2-3; CDR3 length: 16; clone size: few; D gene: TRBD2; V gene: TRBV7-2; CDR3 protein: CASSSPIAGGTDTQYF; CDR3 DNA: TGTGCCAGCAGCTCCCCGATAGCGGGGGGGACAGATACGCAGTATTTT
J gene: TRBJ2-7; CDR3 length: 13; clone size: NA; D gene: NA; V gene: TRBV6-5; CDR3 protein: CASTRTESYEQYF; CDR3 DNA: TGTGCCAGCACCCGGACAGAGAGCTACGAGCAGTACTTC
J gene: TRBJ1-3; CDR3 length: 13; clone size: NA; D gene: NA; V gene: TRBV5-1; CDR3 protein: CASREGFGNTIYF; CDR3 DNA: TGCGCCAGCAGGGAGGGCTTTGGAAACACCATATATTTT
J gene: TRBJ2-7; CDR3 length: 14; clone size: NA; D gene: TRBD2; V gene: TRBV7-3; CDR3 protein: CASSLRTSCQGEYF; CDR3 DNA: TGTGCCAGCAGCTTAAGGACTAGCTGCCAAGGGGAGTACTTC
J gene: TRBJ1-6; CDR3 length: 15; clone size: NA; D gene: TRBD1; V gene: TRBV11-2; CDR3 protein: CASSLEGTGVSPLHF; CDR3 DNA: TGTGCCAGCAGCTTAGAAGGGACAGGGGTTTCACCCCTCCACTTT
J gene: TRBJ2-7; CDR3 length: 14; clone size: NA; D gene: NA; V gene: TRBV11-2; CDR3 protein: CASTPGDRRYEQYF; CDR3 DNA: TGTGCCAGCACACCTGGAGACAGGAGATACGAGCAGTACTTC